Listed below are T cell receptor beta chains from one sample, sequenced in a study of T cell responses to AZD1222 COVID-19 vaccine. The protocol was immunoSEQ multiplex PCR, while the TCRdb copy is restricted to in-frame clones and leaves out a portion. Among 100,000 or so clones listed, approximately 90% were seen once. Sequences were derived from peripheral blood, sampled on day 0 of AZD1222 vaccination. The receptors come from an adult in good health. CDR3s include the opening cysteine and the closing phenylalanine or tryptophan. Fields, in order: J gene, V gene, clone size, D gene, CDR3 protein, CDR3 DNA. A D gene is named only where the DNA matches it firmly. Size tells how often a clone was seen (once, few, many) or the class of an expanded clone, and some rows leave it out.

>TRBJ1-5|TRBV7-2|-|TRBD1
CASSSGQGYQPQHF
TGTGCCAGCAGCTCCGGACAGGGGTATCAGCCCCAGCATTTT
>TRBJ2-6|TRBV13|-|-
CASRLGGSGANVLTF
TGTGCCAGCAGGTTAGGGGGCTCTGGGGCCAACGTCCTGACTTTC
>TRBJ1-2|TRBV7-9|-|TRBD1
CASSPRTGGDYGYTF
TGTGCCAGCAGCCCGCGGACAGGGGGGGACTATGGCTACACCTTC
>TRBJ1-5|TRBV7-9|-|-
CASSSPGGFSNQPQHF
TGTGCCAGCAGCTCTCCCGGGGGTTTCAGCAATCAGCCCCAGCATTTT
>TRBJ1-2|TRBV30|-|TRBD1
CACRGSNYGYTF
TGTGCCTGCAGGGGGAGCAACTATGGCTACACCTTC
>TRBJ2-4|TRBV21-1|-|-
CASSKGQAPAKNIQYF
TGTGCCAGCAGCAAAGGGCAGGCACCAGCCAAAAACATTCAGTACTTC
>TRBJ2-5|TRBV3-1/TRBV3-2|-|TRBD2
CASSRRLLAGGLETQYF
TGTGCCAGCAGCCGGCGTTTACTAGCGGGGGGGCTTGAGACCCAGTACTTC
>TRBJ2-1|TRBV19|-|TRBD2
CASRPGLAGSNEQFF
TGTGCCAGTAGACCGGGACTAGCGGGGAGCAATGAGCAGTTCTTC
>TRBJ2-7|TRBV11-3|-|-
CASSLDGAGTYEQYF
TGTGCCAGCAGCTTAGATGGGGCCGGAACCTACGAGCAGTACTTC
>TRBJ1-4|TRBV7-2|-|-
CASSQTPTVTSVEKLFF
TGTGCCAGCAGCCAAACTCCCACAGTCACCTCTGTTGAAAAACTGTTTTTT
>TRBJ1-2|TRBV21-1|-|-
CASIMDRAGYGYTF
TGTGCCAGCATTATGGACAGGGCTGGCTATGGCTACACCTTC
>TRBJ2-7|TRBV13|-|-
CASSLGLGNSEQYF
TGTGCCAGCAGCTTAGGTCTGGGTAACAGCGAGCAGTACTTC
>TRBJ1-5|TRBV27|-|-
CASSFGHEGTRGQPQHF
TGTGCCAGCAGTTTCGGGCACGAAGGCACCCGGGGTCAGCCCCAGCATTTT
>TRBJ2-7|TRBV6-5|-|TRBD2
CASSRTSGSYEQYF
TGTGCCAGCAGTAGGACTAGCGGGAGCTACGAGCAGTACTTC
>TRBJ1-2|TRBV7-2|few|-
CASSLDGRAMGGYTF
TGTGCCAGCAGCTTAGATGGGAGAGCTATGGGGGGCTACACCTTC
>TRBJ2-7|TRBV4-1|-|-
CASSQDWAYEQYF
TGCGCCAGCAGCCAAGATTGGGCCTACGAGCAGTACTTC
>TRBJ2-7|TRBV21-1|few|-
CARGPQGAEQYF
TGTGCTAGGGGACCTCAGGGTGCCGAGCAGTACTTC
>TRBJ1-1|TRBV7-6|-|-
CASSLATSGGGSAEAFF
TGTGCCAGCAGCTTAGCGACGTCTGGGGGAGGTAGCGCTGAAGCTTTCTTT
>TRBJ2-7|TRBV7-2|-|TRBD1
CASSHRGGQGVREQYF
TGTGCCAGCAGTCACCGGGGGGGACAGGGGGTAAGGGAGCAGTACTTC
>TRBJ1-5|TRBV10-3|-|-
CAISDPEQGYNQPQHF
TGTGCCATCAGTGACCCCGAACAGGGTTACAATCAGCCCCAGCATTTT
>TRBJ1-6|TRBV3-1/TRBV3-2|-|-
CASSFFTDNSPLHF
TGTGCCAGCAGCTTCTTTACTGATAATTCACCCCTCCACTTT
>TRBJ1-1|TRBV7-2|-|TRBD1
CASSLSGTGNTEAFF
TGTGCCAGCAGTCTCTCCGGGACAGGGAACACTGAAGCTTTCTTT
>TRBJ1-3|TRBV6-5|-|-
CASSYSTASSGNTIYF
TGTGCCAGCAGTTACTCGACCGCCAGCTCTGGAAACACCATATATTTT
>TRBJ2-5|TRBV28|-|TRBD2
CASTGTSGAETQYF
TGTGCCAGCACCGGGACTAGCGGGGCAGAGACCCAGTACTTC
>TRBJ1-3|TRBV5-1|-|-
CARTTGKKPLSGNTIYF
TGCGCCAGGACGACAGGCAAGAAACCCCTCTCTGGAAACACCATATATTTT
>TRBJ1-5|TRBV18|-|-
CASSPETVQPQHF
TGTGCCAGCTCACCAGAGACAGTCCAGCCCCAGCATTTT
>TRBJ1-2|TRBV30|-|-
CAWSARGDYGYTF
TGTGCCTGGAGTGCTAGGGGAGACTATGGCTACACCTTC
>TRBJ1-2|TRBV5-8|-|-
CASSPWQGNFNYGYTF
TGTGCCAGCAGTCCCTGGCAGGGTAACTTTAACTATGGCTACACCTTC
>TRBJ2-7|TRBV7-9|-|TRBD1
CASSTYRGLTSYEQYF
TGTGCCAGCAGCACCTACAGGGGCCTTACCTCCTACGAGCAGTACTTC
>TRBJ2-7|TRBV21-1|-|-
CASSSDYEQYF
TGTGCCAGCAGTTCGGATTATGAGCAGTACTTC
>TRBJ2-1|TRBV7-9|-|-
CASSLRLLAYEQFF
TGTGCCAGCAGCTTACGTTTACTAGCTTATGAGCAGTTCTTC
>TRBJ1-1|TRBV7-2|few|-
CASSLTGLNTEAFF
TGTGCCAGCAGCTTAACGGGGCTGAACACTGAAGCTTTCTTT
>TRBJ2-7|TRBV6-1|-|-
CASSERQGDYEQYF
TGTGCCAGCAGTGAACGTCAGGGAGACTACGAGCAGTACTTC
>TRBJ2-7|TRBV5-1|-|-
CASSPPTQGLSYEQYF
TGCGCCAGCAGCCCACCCACTCAGGGGCTCTCCTACGAGCAGTACTTC
>TRBJ2-2|TRBV2|-|-
CASSDRRNTGELFF
TGTGCCAGCAGTGACAGGAGGAACACCGGGGAGCTGTTTTTT
>TRBJ2-7|TRBV27|-|TRBD2
CASSTLAGRYEQYF
TGTGCCAGCAGTACCTTAGCGGGTAGGTACGAGCAGTACTTC
>TRBJ1-2|TRBV28|-|-
CASSQPSLDYGYTF
TGTGCCAGCTCGCAGCCTAGCTTGGACTATGGCTACACCTTC
>TRBJ1-2|TRBV5-4|-|TRBD1
CASSPGGGGGYTF
TGTGCCAGCAGCCCAGGGGGAGGGGGCGGCTACACCTTC
>TRBJ1-5|TRBV18|-|-
CASSPGARNQPQHF
TGTGCCAGCTCACCCGGGGCTCGCAATCAGCCCCAGCATTTT
>TRBJ1-6|TRBV28|-|-
CASSFSSRGGSYNSPLHF
TGTGCCAGCAGTTTCTCGTCCAGAGGGGGGAGCTATAATTCACCCCTCCACTTT
>TRBJ1-2|TRBV9|once|TRBD1
CASSERTGYGYTF
TGTGCCAGCAGCGAGAGGACAGGGTACGGCTACACCTTC
>TRBJ1-2|TRBV4-3|-|-
CASSQDPPGSYGYTF
TGCGCCAGCAGCCAAGACCCCCCAGGGAGCTATGGCTACACCTTC
>TRBJ1-2|TRBV3-1/TRBV3-2|once|TRBD1
CASSRGTVRSNYGYTF
TGTGCCAGCAGCCGGGGGACAGTACGTTCTAACTATGGCTACACCTTC
>TRBJ2-2|TRBV6-1|-|-
CASSEKEFNYAGELFF
TGTGCCAGCAGTGAGAAGGAGTTTAACTACGCCGGGGAGTTGTTTTTT
>TRBJ2-7|TRBV4-2|-|TRBD2
CASSQAGTSSYEQYF
TGTGCCAGCAGCCAGGCCGGGACTAGCTCCTACGAGCAGTACTTC
>TRBJ1-6|TRBV6-5|-|-
CASSNGINSPLHF
TGTGCCAGCAGTAACGGGATTAATTCACCCCTCCACTTT
>TRBJ1-3|TRBV27|-|TRBD1
CASSLSGQTGAGNTIYF
TGTGCCAGCAGTTTATCCGGACAGACAGGGGCTGGAAACACCATATATTTT
>TRBJ2-2|TRBV6-2/TRBV6-3|-|-
CASSLSTGELFF
TGTGCCAGCAGCCTTAGTACCGGGGAGCTGTTTTTT
>TRBJ1-6|TRBV5-4|-|TRBD1
CASSPEVNRATGDSPLHF
TGTGCCAGCAGCCCCGAAGTAAACAGGGCGACAGGGGATTCACCCCTCCACTTT
>TRBJ2-2|TRBV6-6|-|-
CASSSRAEINTGELFF
TGTGCCAGCAGTTCAAGGGCAGAGATTAACACCGGGGAGCTGTTTTTT
>TRBJ2-2|TRBV4-1|-|-
CASSQDLVISGELFF
TGCGCCAGCAGCCAAGATCTGGTTATATCCGGGGAGCTGTTTTTT
>TRBJ2-1|TRBV28|-|TRBD2
CASSSRGGGATYNEQFF
TGTGCCAGCAGTTCACGGGGCGGGGGGGCCACCTACAATGAGCAGTTCTTC
>TRBJ2-2|TRBV9|-|-
CASSSSQGVTGYGELFF
TGTGCCAGCAGCTCCTCCCAAGGGGTAACAGGGTACGGGGAGCTGTTTTTT
>TRBJ1-2|TRBV6-5|-|TRBD1
CASSPTGGNYGYTF
TGTGCCAGCAGTCCGACAGGGGGCAACTATGGCTACACCTTC
>TRBJ2-7|TRBV7-2|-|-
CASSPHQGYEQYF
TGTGCCAGCAGCCCTCATCAGGGCTACGAGCAGTACTTC
>TRBJ1-4|TRBV4-1|-|-
CASSSRDPNEKLFF
TGCGCCAGCAGCTCCCGGGACCCTAATGAAAAACTGTTTTTT
>TRBJ2-3|TRBV29-1|-|TRBD2
CSVGRLAGIRNTQYF
TGCAGCGTTGGGAGACTAGCGGGGATCCGGAATACGCAGTATTTT
>TRBJ2-6|TRBV10-2|-|-
CASTTGTSGANVLTF
TGCGCCAGCACTACAGGGACCTCTGGGGCCAACGTCCTGACTTTC
>TRBJ2-3|TRBV6-5|-|TRBD1
CASTQRGPPDTQYF
TGTGCCAGCACCCAGAGGGGGCCCCCAGATACGCAGTATTTT